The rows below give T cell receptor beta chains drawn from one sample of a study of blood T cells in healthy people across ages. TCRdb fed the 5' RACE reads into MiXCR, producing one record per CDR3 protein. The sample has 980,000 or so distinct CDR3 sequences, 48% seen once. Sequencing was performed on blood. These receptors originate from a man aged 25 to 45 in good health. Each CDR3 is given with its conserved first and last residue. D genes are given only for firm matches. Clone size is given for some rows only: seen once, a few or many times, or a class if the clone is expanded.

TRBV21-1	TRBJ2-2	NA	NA	CATPQTRKNTGELFF	TGTGCCACTCCTCAGACAAGAAAGAACACCGGGGAGCTGTTTTTT
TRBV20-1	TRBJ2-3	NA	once	CSAALTGIFSTDTQYF	TGCAGTGCTGCCCTGACGGGGATCTTTAGCACAGATACGCAGTATTTT
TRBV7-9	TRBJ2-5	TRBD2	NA	CASSWFAGGEETQYF	TGTGCCAGCAGCTGGTTCGCGGGGGGAGAAGAGACCCAGTACTTC
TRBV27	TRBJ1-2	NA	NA	CASSLSGQRGGYTF	TGTGCCAGCAGTTTATCAGGACAGCGGGGTGGCTACACCTTC
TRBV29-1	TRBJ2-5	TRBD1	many	CSVKDGTGKETQYF	TGCAGCGTCAAGGACGGGACAGGAAAAGAGACCCAGTACTTC
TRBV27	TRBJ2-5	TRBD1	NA	CASSFGQGSRVETQYF	TGTGCCAGCAGTTTCGGACAGGGGAGTCGGGTGGAGACCCAGTACTTC
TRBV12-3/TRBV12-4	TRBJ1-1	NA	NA	CASGTEGYTEAFF	TGTGCCAGCGGCACAGAGGGGTATACTGAAGCTTTCTTT
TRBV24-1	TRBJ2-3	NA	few	CATSQRPGGTDTQYF	TGTGCCACCAGTCAGCGTCCTGGAGGCACAGATACGCAGTATTTT
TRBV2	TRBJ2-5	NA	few	CASSAVARGETQYF	TGTGCCAGCAGCGCCGTGGCCAGAGGGGAGACCCAGTACTTC
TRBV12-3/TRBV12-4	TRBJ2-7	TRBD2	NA	CASSQGTSGTYEQYF	TGTGCCAGCAGTCAGGGGACTAGCGGGACCTACGAGCAGTACTTC
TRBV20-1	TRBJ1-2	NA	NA	CSAQGQGGYTF	TGCAGTGCCCAGGGACAAGGAGGCTACACCTTC
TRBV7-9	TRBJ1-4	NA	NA	CASSPREGINEKLFF	TGTGCCAGCAGCCCCCGAGAGGGGATTAATGAAAAACTGTTTTTT
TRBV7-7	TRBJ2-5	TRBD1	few	CASSLGGQGPQETQYF	TGTGCTAGCAGCTTAGGGGGACAGGGTCCTCAAGAGACCCAGTACTTC
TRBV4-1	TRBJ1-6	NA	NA	CASSQDGRQNSPLHF	TGCGCCAGCAGCCAAGACGGGCGACAAAATTCACCCCTCCACTTT
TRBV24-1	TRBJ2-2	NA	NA	CATAGGGTGELFF	TGTGCCACTGCTGGGGGTGGAACCGGGGAGCTGTTTTTT
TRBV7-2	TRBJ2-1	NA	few	CASSSYRGLNEQFF	TGTGCCAGCAGCTCTTATAGGGGACTTAATGAGCAGTTCTTC
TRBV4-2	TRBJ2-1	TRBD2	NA	CASSQDTPSGFNERFF	TGTGCCAGCAGCCAAGATACTCCTAGCGGGTTCAATGAGCGGTTCTTC
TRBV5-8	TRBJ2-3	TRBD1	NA	CASSIDRGGDTQYF	TGTGCCAGCAGCATTGACAGGGGTGGAGATACGCAGTATTTT
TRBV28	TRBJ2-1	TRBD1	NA	CASRPSTGVSYNEQFF	TGTGCCAGCAGGCCATCGACAGGGGTCTCCTACAATGAGCAGTTCTTC
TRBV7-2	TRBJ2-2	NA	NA	CASSLGRINTGELFF	TGTGCCAGCAGTTTAGGACGGATCAACACCGGGGAGCTGTTTTTT
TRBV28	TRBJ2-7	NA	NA	CASSLDPRFSYEQYF	TGTGCCAGCAGTTTAGACCCGCGGTTCTCCTACGAGCAGTACTTC
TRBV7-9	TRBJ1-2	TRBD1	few	CASSSGQGRAYGYTF	TGTGCCAGCAGCTCCGGACAGGGAAGGGCCTATGGCTACACCTTC
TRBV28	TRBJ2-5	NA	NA	CASSQGKKLETQYF	TGTGCCAGCAGTCAGGGGAAAAAGTTGGAGACCCAGTACTTC
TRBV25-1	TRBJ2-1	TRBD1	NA	CASSLGQGKFF	TGTGCCAGCAGTCTAGGACAGGGGAAGTTCTTC
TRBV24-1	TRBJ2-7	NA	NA	CATSDSTATGRYNEQYF	TGTGCCACCAGTGATTCGACGGCGACAGGGAGGTACAATGAGCAGTACTTC
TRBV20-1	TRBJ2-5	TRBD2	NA	CSARDGRGTQYF	TGCAGTGCTAGAGATGGGAGGGGGACCCAGTACTTC
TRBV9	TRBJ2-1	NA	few	CASSVLGGANNNEQFF	TGTGCCAGCAGCGTCTTGGGGGGAGCAAATAACAATGAGCAGTTCTTC